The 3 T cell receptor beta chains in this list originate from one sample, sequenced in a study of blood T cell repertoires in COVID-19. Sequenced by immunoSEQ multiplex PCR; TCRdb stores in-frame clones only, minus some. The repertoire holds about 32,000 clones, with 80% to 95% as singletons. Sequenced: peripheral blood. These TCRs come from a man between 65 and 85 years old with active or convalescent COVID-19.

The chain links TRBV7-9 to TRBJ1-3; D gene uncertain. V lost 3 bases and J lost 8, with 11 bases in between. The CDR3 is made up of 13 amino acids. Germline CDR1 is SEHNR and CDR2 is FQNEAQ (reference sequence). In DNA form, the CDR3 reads TGTGCCAGCAGCTTGAGAGGTCTCGACACCATATATTTT. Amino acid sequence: CASSLRGLDTIYF. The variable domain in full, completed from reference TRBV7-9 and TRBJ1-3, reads DTGVSQNPRHKITKRGQNVTFRCDPISEHNRLYWYRQTLGQGPEFLTYFQNEAQLEKSRLLSDRFSAERPKGSFSTLEIQRTEQGDSAMYLCASSLRGLDTIYFGEGSWLTVV.

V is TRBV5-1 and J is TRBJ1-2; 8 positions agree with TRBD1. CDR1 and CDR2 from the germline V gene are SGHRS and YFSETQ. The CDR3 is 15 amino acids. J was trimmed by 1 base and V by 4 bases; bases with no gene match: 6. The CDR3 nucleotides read TGCGCCAGCAGCCCCGGGACAGGAAGTAACTATGGCTACACCTTC. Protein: CASSPGTGSNYGYTF.

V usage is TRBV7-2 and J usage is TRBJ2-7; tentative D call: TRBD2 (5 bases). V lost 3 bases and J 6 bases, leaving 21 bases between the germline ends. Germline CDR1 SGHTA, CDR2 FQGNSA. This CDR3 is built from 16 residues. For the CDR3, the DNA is TGTGCCAGCAGCTTGTTAGCCCCGGGGTCACTGGGCGAGCAGTACTTC. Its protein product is CASSLLAPGSLGEQYF.